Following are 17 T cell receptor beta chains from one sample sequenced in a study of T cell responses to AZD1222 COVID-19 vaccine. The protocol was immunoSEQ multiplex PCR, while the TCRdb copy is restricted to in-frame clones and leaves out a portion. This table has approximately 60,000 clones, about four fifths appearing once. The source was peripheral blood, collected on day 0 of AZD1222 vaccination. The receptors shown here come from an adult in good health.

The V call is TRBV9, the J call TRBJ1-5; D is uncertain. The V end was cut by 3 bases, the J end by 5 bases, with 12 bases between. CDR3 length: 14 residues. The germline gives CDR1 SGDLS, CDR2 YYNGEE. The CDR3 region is CASSGRPEDQPQHF. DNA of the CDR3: TGTGCCAGCAGCGGAAGGCCCGAAGATCAGCCCCAGCATTTT.

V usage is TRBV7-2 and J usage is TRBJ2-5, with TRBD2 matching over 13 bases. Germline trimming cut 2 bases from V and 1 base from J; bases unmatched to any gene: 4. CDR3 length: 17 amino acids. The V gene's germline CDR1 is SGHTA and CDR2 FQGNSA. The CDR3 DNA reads TGTGCCAGCAGCTTAAGAGGACTAGCGGGGGCCCAAGAGACCCAGTACTTC. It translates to CASSLRGLAGAQETQYF.

In nucleotides, the CDR3 is TGTGCCAGCAGTCCCCCCGCGGGGGGGATCGATCAGCCCCAGCATTTT. It specifies CASSPPAGGIDQPQHF. This chain links TRBV28 with TRBJ1-5; D may be TRBD1 (5 bases). The length of the CDR3 is 16 residues. The V gene's germline CDR1 is MDHEN and CDR2 SYDVKM. V lost 5 bases and J lost 5, with 19 bases in between. The full variable domain, rest sourced from reference TRBV28 and TRBJ1-5, is DVKVTQSSRYLVKRTGEKVFLECVQDMDHENMFWYRQDPGLGLRLIYFSYDVKMKEKGDIPEGYSVSREKKERFSLILESASTNQTSMYLCASSPPAGGIDQPQHFGDGTRLSIL.

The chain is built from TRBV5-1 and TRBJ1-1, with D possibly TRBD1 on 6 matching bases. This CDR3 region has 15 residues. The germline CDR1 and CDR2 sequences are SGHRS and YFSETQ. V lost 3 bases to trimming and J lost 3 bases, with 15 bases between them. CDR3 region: CASSSVDEGDTEAFF. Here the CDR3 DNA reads TGCGCCAGCAGCTCGGTCGATGAGGGGGACACTGAAGCTTTCTTT. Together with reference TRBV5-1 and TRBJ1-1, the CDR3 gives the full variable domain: KAGVTQTPRYLIKTRGQQVTLSCSPISGHRSVSWYQQTPGQGLQFLFEYFSETQRNKGNFPGRFSGRQFSNSRSEMNVSTLELGDSALYLCASSSVDEGDTEAFFGQGTRLTVV.

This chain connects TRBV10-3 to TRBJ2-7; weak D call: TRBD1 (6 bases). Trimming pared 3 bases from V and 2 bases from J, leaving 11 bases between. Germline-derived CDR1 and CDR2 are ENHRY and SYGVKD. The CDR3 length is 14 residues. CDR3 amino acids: CAISDLQGPYEQYF. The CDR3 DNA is TGTGCCATCAGTGACCTACAGGGTCCCTACGAGCAGTACTTC.

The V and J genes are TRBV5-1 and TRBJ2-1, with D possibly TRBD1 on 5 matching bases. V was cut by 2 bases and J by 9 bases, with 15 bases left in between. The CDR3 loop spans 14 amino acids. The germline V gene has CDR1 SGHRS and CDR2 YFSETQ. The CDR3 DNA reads TGCGCCAGCAGCTTAAGGCAGGGCGAAGGTGAGCAGTTCTTC. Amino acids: CASSLRQGEGEQFF.

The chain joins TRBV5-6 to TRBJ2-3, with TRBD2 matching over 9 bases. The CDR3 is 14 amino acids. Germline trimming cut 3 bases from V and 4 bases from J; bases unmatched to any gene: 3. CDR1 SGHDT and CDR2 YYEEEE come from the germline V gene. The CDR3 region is CASSWRGGPDTQYF. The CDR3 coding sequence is TGTGCCAGCAGCTGGCGGGGGGGCCCAGATACGCAGTATTTT.

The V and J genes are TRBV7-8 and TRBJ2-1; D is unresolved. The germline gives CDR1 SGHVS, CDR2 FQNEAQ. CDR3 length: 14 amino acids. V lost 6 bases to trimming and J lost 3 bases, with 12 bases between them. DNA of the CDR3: TGTGCCAGCAGTCTACTTTTTAACTACAATGAGCAGTTCTTC. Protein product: CASSLLFNYNEQFF.

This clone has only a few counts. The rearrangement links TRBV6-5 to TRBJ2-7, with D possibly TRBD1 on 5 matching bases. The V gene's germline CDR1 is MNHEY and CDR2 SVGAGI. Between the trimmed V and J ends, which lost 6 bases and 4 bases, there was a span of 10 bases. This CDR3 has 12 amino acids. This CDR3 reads CASSRDWYEQYF. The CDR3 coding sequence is TGTGCCAGCAGCAGGGATTGGTACGAGCAGTACTTC.

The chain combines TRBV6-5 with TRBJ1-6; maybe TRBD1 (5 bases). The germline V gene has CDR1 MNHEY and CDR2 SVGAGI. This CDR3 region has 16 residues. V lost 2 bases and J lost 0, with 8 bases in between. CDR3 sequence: CASSYDSRSYNSPLHF. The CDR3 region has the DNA TGTGCCAGCAGTTACGACAGCCGCTCCTATAATTCACCCCTCCACTTT.

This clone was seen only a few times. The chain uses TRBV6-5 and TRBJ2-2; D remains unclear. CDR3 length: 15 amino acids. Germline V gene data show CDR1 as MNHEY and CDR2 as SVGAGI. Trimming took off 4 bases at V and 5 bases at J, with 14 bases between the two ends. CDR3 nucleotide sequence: TGTGCCAGCAGTTGGGTAGCCCCCGGGACCGGGGAGCTGTTTTTT. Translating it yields CASSWVAPGTGELFF.

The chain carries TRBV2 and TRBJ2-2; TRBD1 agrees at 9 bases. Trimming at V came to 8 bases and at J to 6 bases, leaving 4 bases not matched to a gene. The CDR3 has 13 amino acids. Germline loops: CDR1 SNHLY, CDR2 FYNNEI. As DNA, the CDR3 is TGTGCCAGCGGACAGGGGTTATCCGGGGAGCTGTTTTTT. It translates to CASGQGLSGELFF.

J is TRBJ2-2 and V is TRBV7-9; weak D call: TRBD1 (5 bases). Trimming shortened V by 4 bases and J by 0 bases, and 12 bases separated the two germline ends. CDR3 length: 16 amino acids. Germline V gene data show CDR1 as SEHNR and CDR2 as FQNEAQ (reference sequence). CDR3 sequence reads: CASSSPRQSNTGELFF. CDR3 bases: TGTGCCAGCAGCTCTCCTCGACAGTCGAACACCGGGGAGCTGTTTTTT.

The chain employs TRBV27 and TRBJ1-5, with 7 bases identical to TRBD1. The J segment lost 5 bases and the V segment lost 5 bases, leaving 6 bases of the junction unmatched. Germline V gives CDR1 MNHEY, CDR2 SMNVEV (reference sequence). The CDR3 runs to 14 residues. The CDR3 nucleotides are TGTGCCAGCAGTCTACTTACAGGGGATCAGCCCCAGCATTTT. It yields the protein CASSLLTGDQPQHF.

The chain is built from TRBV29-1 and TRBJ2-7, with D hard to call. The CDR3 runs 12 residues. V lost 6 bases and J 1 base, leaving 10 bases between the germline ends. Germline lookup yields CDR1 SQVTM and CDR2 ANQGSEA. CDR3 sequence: CSVVAESYEQYF. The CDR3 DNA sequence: TGCAGCGTCGTGGCCGAGTCCTACGAGCAGTACTTC.

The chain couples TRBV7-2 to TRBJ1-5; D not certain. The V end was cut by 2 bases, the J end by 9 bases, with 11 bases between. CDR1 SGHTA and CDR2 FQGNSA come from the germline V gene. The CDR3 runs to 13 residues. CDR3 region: CASSLMTEGPQHF. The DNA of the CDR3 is TGTGCCAGCAGCTTAATGACCGAGGGGCCCCAGCATTTT.

The CDR3 here is CASSRAGTGDTGELFF. Here the CDR3 DNA reads TGTGCCAGTAGTAGGGCCGGGACAGGGGACACCGGGGAGCTGTTTTTT. The chain joins TRBV19 to TRBJ2-2; 10 bases are shared with TRBD1. The V and J ends lost 4 bases and 3 bases, in that order; junction bases with no gene match: 5. The CDR3 runs to 16 residues. From germline, CDR1 is LNHDA and CDR2 SQIVND (reference sequence). Full variable domain (outside the CDR3, taken from reference TRBV19 and TRBJ2-2): DGGITQSPKYLFRKEGQNVTLSCEQNLNHDAMYWYRQDPGQGLRLIYYSQIVNDFQKGDIAEGYSVSREKKESFPLTVTSAQKNPTAFYLCASSRAGTGDTGELFFGEGSRLTVL.